This record looks at one TCR beta chain sequence and its context. This entry belongs to a study of blood T cell repertoires in COVID-19. CDR1 and CDR2 from the germline V gene are MNHEY and SVGAGI. This CDR3 has 15 residues. V was pared by 2 bases and J by 3 bases, with 11 bases between. The assay was immunoSEQ multiplex PCR, and TCRdb's table has in-frame clones only and misses some. Among about 220,000 clones listed, approximately 81% were seen once. The source is a woman older than 75 with acute or convalescent COVID-19. Sequenced: peripheral blood. The chain has TRBV6-5 and TRBJ1-5, with a possible D match to TRBD1 (6 bases). For the CDR3, the DNA is TGTGCCAGCAGTTACGGCAGGGGCAACAATCAGCCCCAGCATTTT. It codes for CASSYGRGNNQPQHF.